This is a list of T cell receptor beta chains from one sample in a study of blood T cell repertoires in COVID-19. This table comes from immunoSEQ multiplex PCR, and its TCRdb copy is limited to in-frame clones, with some not included. The sample yields about 45,000 clones, approximately 91% seen once. The source material was peripheral blood. These receptor sequences come from a human donor in a cohort sampled during active COVID-19. Both conserved end residues are trimmed from each CDR3. Size is omitted from some rows. Given values are once, few, many or a class for expanded clones.

v_gene: TRBV6-6
len: 11
abundance: .
j_gene: TRBJ2-7
CDR3aa: ASGDRGNHEQY

v_gene: TRBV7-9
len: 12
abundance: .
j_gene: TRBJ2-5
CDR3aa: ASSLAGGLETQY

v_gene: TRBV28
len: 13
abundance: .
j_gene: TRBJ2-7
CDR3aa: ASSAPGLAGDEQY

v_gene: TRBV7-8
len: 10
abundance: .
j_gene: TRBJ2-5
CDR3aa: ASSLADSAGY

v_gene: TRBV4-1
len: 13
abundance: .
j_gene: TRBJ1-5
CDR3aa: ASSQAHGSNQPQH

v_gene: TRBV7-3
len: 12
abundance: few
j_gene: TRBJ1-1
CDR3aa: ASSPGGAHTEAF

v_gene: TRBV6-2/TRBV6-3
len: 12
abundance: .
j_gene: TRBJ2-7
CDR3aa: ASSRTGVGYEQY

v_gene: TRBV3-1/TRBV3-2
len: 13
abundance: .
j_gene: TRBJ1-5
CDR3aa: ASSQDQGSNQPQH

v_gene: TRBV20-1
len: 11
abundance: .
j_gene: TRBJ2-3
CDR3aa: SASKGGTDTQY

v_gene: TRBV7-2
len: 13
abundance: once
j_gene: TRBJ1-3
CDR3aa: ASSLIQGAGNTIY

v_gene: TRBV7-6
len: 16
abundance: .
j_gene: TRBJ2-2
CDR3aa: ASSKPGTGGANTGELF

v_gene: TRBV20-1
len: 11
abundance: .
j_gene: TRBJ1-6
CDR3aa: SASQARGSPLH

v_gene: TRBV6-2/TRBV6-3
len: 11
abundance: .
j_gene: TRBJ2-1
CDR3aa: ASSYSRYNEQF

v_gene: TRBV5-8
len: 12
abundance: once
j_gene: TRBJ2-5
CDR3aa: ASSRLTIRETQY

v_gene: TRBV24-1
len: 14
abundance: .
j_gene: TRBJ2-2
CDR3aa: ATSDPSGRGPGELF

v_gene: TRBV18
len: 12
abundance: .
j_gene: TRBJ2-3
CDR3aa: ASSEFSGADTQY

v_gene: TRBV7-9
len: 9
abundance: .
j_gene: TRBJ2-1
CDR3aa: ASSFRNEQF

v_gene: TRBV12-3/TRBV12-4
len: 11
abundance: .
j_gene: TRBJ1-2
CDR3aa: ASRGQGAGGYT

v_gene: TRBV19
len: 12
abundance: .
j_gene: TRBJ2-5
CDR3aa: ASSSRGGQETQY

v_gene: TRBV27
len: 13
abundance: few
j_gene: TRBJ2-2
CDR3aa: ASSFGGGHNGELF

v_gene: TRBV6-6
len: 13
abundance: .
j_gene: TRBJ1-6
CDR3aa: ASSYMGEGASPLH

v_gene: TRBV12-3/TRBV12-4
len: 10
abundance: .
j_gene: TRBJ2-2
CDR3aa: ASSFSSGELF

v_gene: TRBV7-8
len: 14
abundance: once
j_gene: TRBJ2-7
CDR3aa: ASSPRLAGGDHEQY

v_gene: TRBV4-3
len: 16
abundance: .
j_gene: TRBJ2-1
CDR3aa: ASSQVTSGGAFYNEQF

v_gene: TRBV28
len: 13
abundance: .
j_gene: TRBJ1-4
CDR3aa: ASNWGRGFGEKLF

v_gene: TRBV6-5
len: 13
abundance: .
j_gene: TRBJ2-7
CDR3aa: ASSPAGSSHLEQY

v_gene: TRBV12-3/TRBV12-4
len: 11
abundance: .
j_gene: TRBJ1-6
CDR3aa: ASSLRGNSPLH

v_gene: TRBV5-5
len: 13
abundance: .
j_gene: TRBJ2-3
CDR3aa: ASSKGQGSADTQY

v_gene: TRBV9
len: 13
abundance: .
j_gene: TRBJ1-1
CDR3aa: ASSPYRRANTEAF

v_gene: TRBV6-1
len: 13
abundance: .
j_gene: TRBJ2-3
CDR3aa: ASSELAGGPDTQY

v_gene: TRBV14
len: 13
abundance: once
j_gene: TRBJ2-1
CDR3aa: ASTLRGARPNEQF

v_gene: TRBV6-5
len: 13
abundance: once
j_gene: TRBJ1-6
CDR3aa: ASSSGDRISVPLH

v_gene: TRBV30
len: 16
abundance: .
j_gene: TRBJ1-2
CDR3aa: AWSTFPQPQGAPDGYT

v_gene: TRBV2
len: 13
abundance: .
j_gene: TRBJ2-7
CDR3aa: ASSEGTSGYYEQY

v_gene: TRBV4-2
len: 11
abundance: .
j_gene: TRBJ2-7
CDR3aa: ASSQGTSAEQY

v_gene: TRBV5-8
len: 14
abundance: .
j_gene: TRBJ1-6
CDR3aa: ASSLTGGTGGVPLH

v_gene: TRBV11-2
len: 11
abundance: .
j_gene: TRBJ2-2
CDR3aa: ASSQRPGGELF

v_gene: TRBV19
len: 14
abundance: .
j_gene: TRBJ1-5
CDR3aa: ASSTEQIQSSQPQH

v_gene: TRBV23-1
len: 11
abundance: .
j_gene: TRBJ2-7
CDR3aa: ASLGGEGPEQY

v_gene: TRBV4-3
len: 15
abundance: few
j_gene: TRBJ1-4
CDR3aa: ASSYKLGGASNEKLF

v_gene: TRBV4-1
len: 13
abundance: .
j_gene: TRBJ2-7
CDR3aa: ASSQAGLAGGEQY

v_gene: TRBV6-2/TRBV6-3
len: 11
abundance: .
j_gene: TRBJ2-5
CDR3aa: VSSKLAGETQY

v_gene: TRBV27
len: 12
abundance: few
j_gene: TRBJ1-3
CDR3aa: ASRRQGSGNTIY

v_gene: TRBV9
len: 16
abundance: .
j_gene: TRBJ2-3
CDR3aa: ASSASEQIIFSTDTQY

v_gene: TRBV30
len: 12
abundance: .
j_gene: TRBJ1-4
CDR3aa: AWSGRATNEKLF

v_gene: TRBV14
len: 11
abundance: .
j_gene: TRBJ1-4
CDR3aa: ASSQVGTGGLF

v_gene: TRBV7-2
len: 14
abundance: .
j_gene: TRBJ1-6
CDR3aa: ASSSGQGKNNSPLH

v_gene: TRBV6-5
len: 13
abundance: .
j_gene: TRBJ2-7
CDR3aa: ASSYGQGGSYEQY

v_gene: TRBV27
len: 13
abundance: .
j_gene: TRBJ2-7
CDR3aa: ASSPVQANPYEQY

v_gene: TRBV7-3
len: 14
abundance: .
j_gene: TRBJ2-1
CDR3aa: ASSPYSGRARNEQF

v_gene: TRBV4-1
len: 12
abundance: .
j_gene: TRBJ1-3
CDR3aa: ASSLGGPGNTIY

v_gene: TRBV10-3
len: 11
abundance: .
j_gene: TRBJ2-7
CDR3aa: AIKTGDTYEQY

v_gene: TRBV30
len: 12
abundance: few
j_gene: TRBJ1-3
CDR3aa: AWRSGQVGNTIY

v_gene: TRBV3-1/TRBV3-2
len: 11
abundance: .
j_gene: TRBJ1-2
CDR3aa: ASRQGAWYGYT

v_gene: TRBV14
len: 14
abundance: .
j_gene: TRBJ2-7
CDR3aa: ASSQERDRASYEQY

v_gene: TRBV19
len: 11
abundance: .
j_gene: TRBJ1-1
CDR3aa: ASSKKTGIEAF